This TCR beta chain is drawn from a study of response to subunit inactivated influenza vaccine (dated by TCRdb to 2017 to 2018). In terms of the full investigation: Deep quantitative profiling of the T cell receptor repertoire was used in the study to follow responses to a trivalent subunit inactivated influenza vaccine.

With respect to this clonotype: The clone's antigen remains unknown. Base qualities were left out, and no much larger clone turns up one base away.

Broader findings and caveats from the paper: It was suggested by the authors that each seasonal influenza vaccination may recruit only a limited number of new T cells.

Library preparation was by RT-PCR. The data were produced on an Illumina HiSeq 2500. TCRdb took the public reads, trimmed them with fastp at Q25, ran MiXCR for clone calling and kept in-frame beta chains. Each record represents a unique CDR3 protein, reported with the most common genes and DNA among its rows. The sample data list around 490,000 distinct CDR3 sequences, and less than 8% of these were observed just once. The ten top clones hold approximately 12% of the sample. The germline V gene sets CDR1 to MNHNS and CDR2 to SASEGT. V gives up 6 bases and J gives up 1 base, and the segment between their germline ends measures 12 bases. Measured from the cysteine to the phenylalanine, the CDR3 is 14 residues long. Only the CDR3 DNA is retained, 42 bases long and in frame from the first base.

In this chain, TRBV6-1 is recombined with TRBJ1-1, with TRBD1 perhaps the D gene, on 5 matching bases. The source material was PBMCs from blood, sampled roughly 24 months after vaccination. The source of this sequence is a man between 50 and 70 years old who received an inactivated influenza vaccine. Donor details come from another sample of the same person, matched by shared clones. The CDR3 region reads CASRSQGRNTEAFF. DNA sequence: TGTGCCAGCAGGTCCCAGGGCCGGAACACTGAAGCTTTCTTT.